This TCR beta chain was identified in a study of blood T cell repertoires in COVID-19. Looking at the study overall: Specimens from acute and convalescent COVID-19 originated in the United States, Italy and Spain. The cDNA or gDNA used as material had been derived from T cells, B-cell-depleted T cells, or PBMCs.

Per the study methods: From reference gene primer amplification, estimates of nucleated cell counts were derived. Generated by immunoSEQ multiplex PCR, the TCRdb table keeps only in-frame clones and is missing some. V and J calls and clone size come straight from that table; D and trimming were deduced from the DNA. Altogether some 290,000 clones are present, just under 90% being singletons, with the ten largest covering 11%. During active infection, Seattle patients enrolled and were then monitored through disease. The sequence derives from a young woman with COVID-19, enrolled during active disease. Sequenced: peripheral blood.

The CDR3 here is CASSPPRERGYTF. The CDR3 bases are TGTGCCAGCAGCCCCCCCAGGGAACGAGGCTACACCTTC. The V call is TRBV7-9, the J call TRBJ1-2; a possible D gene is TRBD1 (5 bases). CDR1 and CDR2 from the germline V gene are SEHNR and FQNEAQ (reference sequence). V gave up 5 bases and J gave up 8 bases, with 15 bases separating them. The CDR3 totals 13 residues. Using reference TRBV7-9 and TRBJ1-2 for the parts outside the CDR3, the full variable domain is DTGVSQNPRHKITKRGQNVTFRCDPISEHNRLYWYRQTLGQGPEFLTYFQNEAQLEKSRLLSDRFSAERPKGSFSTLEIQRTEQGDSAMYLCASSPPRERGYTFGSGTRLTVV.